The 20 T cell receptor beta chains reported below all come from one sample, sequenced in a study of response to subunit inactivated influenza vaccine. In TCRdb, the RT-PCR reads were re-called with MiXCR into one record per CDR3 protein. The sample has 600,000 to 850,000 distinct CDR3 sequences, less than 15% seen once. The sample consisted of PBMCs from blood, taken approximately 15 days before vaccination. The receptors originated from a man over 45 who received an inactivated influenza vaccine.

The chain combines TRBV10-3 with TRBJ2-7; 7 bases line up with TRBD1. This CDR3 is built from 16 residues. Germline trimming cut 0 bases from V and 7 bases from J; bases unmatched to any gene: 12. Looked up from germline, CDR1 is ENHRY and CDR2 is SYGVKD. CDR3 in DNA: TGTGCCATCAGTGAGTCGTTACAGGGGATTAGGTATGAGCAGTACTTC. Translating gives CAISESLQGIRYEQYF.

This clonotype was seen a handful of times. The gene calls are TRBV7-2 and TRBJ2-7, with TRBD1 as a possible D gene (6 bases). The CDR3 is 15 residues long. Germline V gene sequence: CDR1 SGHTA, CDR2 FQGNSA. V was trimmed by 5 bases and J by 3 bases, leaving 17 bases between them. DNA of the CDR3: TGTGCCAGCAGCCGAAACCCCCTGACAGGCTACGAGCAGTACTTC. It translates to CASSRNPLTGYEQYF.

The V and J genes are TRBV7-8 and TRBJ1-4, with 9 positions matching TRBD1. Per germline, CDR1 SGHVS and CDR2 FQNEAQ. CDR3 length: 18 amino acids. The V gene end was trimmed by 5 bases and the J gene end by 3 bases; junction bases not matched to a gene: 13. The CDR3 bases are TGTGCCAGCAGCGCAACAGGGGGCGCGGTGTCAGCTAATGAAAAACTGTTTTTT. This translates into CASSATGGAVSANEKLFF.

This clonotype was recorded many times. The V and J genes are TRBV7-2 and TRBJ1-5, with D perhaps TRBD1 (6 bases). Trimming left V 0 bases short and J 2 bases short, with 8 bases between. CDR1 SGHTA and CDR2 FQGNSA come from the germline V gene. The CDR3 sequence is 15 residues long. In nucleotides, the CDR3 is TGTGCCAGCAGCTTAGCATCAGGGGGCAATCAGCCCCAGCATTTT. Translated: CASSLASGGNQPQHF.

This clonotype was seen more than once but under ten times. The genes are TRBV12-3 or TRBV12-4 and TRBJ1-3, with D unresolved. Trimming stripped 5 bases from V and 2 bases from J, with 16 bases between. The CDR3 has 16 amino acids. CDR3 DNA: TGTGCCAGCAGTCCGCAAGTGGGTGTTGCTGGAAACACCATATATTTT. This sequence encodes CASSPQVGVAGNTIYF.

The V and J genes are TRBV3-1 and TRBJ1-6, with 8 positions matching TRBD1. Per the germline V gene, CDR1 is LGHDT and CDR2 is YNNKEL (reference sequence). This CDR3 contains 15 residues. With 1 base clipped from V and 10 bases from J, the junction kept 6 bases outside the gene matches. Written as DNA, the CDR3 is TGTGCCAGCAGCCAAGTGGAACAGGGGGTATCACCCCTCCACTTT. Residues: CASSQVEQGVSPLHF.

A few counts support this clonotype. This chain connects TRBV6-2 or TRBV6-3 to TRBJ2-7; D perhaps matches TRBD1 (5 bases). CDR3 length: 14 amino acids. Trimming stripped 7 bases from V and 1 base from J, with 14 bases between. Germline CDR1 MNHEY, CDR2 SVGEGT. In DNA form, the CDR3 reads TGTGCCAGCATTCCCTGGGGCGGATCCTACGAGCAGTACTTC. Its translation is CASIPWGGSYEQYF.

This chain links TRBV2 with TRBJ2-1; D may match TRBD1 or TRBD2 (6 bases each). Germline assignment: CDR1 SNHLY and CDR2 FYNNEI. There are 14 residues in the CDR3. Between the trimmed V and J ends, which lost 7 bases and 2 bases, there was a span of 12 bases. CDR3 in DNA: TGTGCCAGCAAAGGGGGGACACCCTACAATGAGCAGTTCTTC. Protein: CASKGGTPYNEQFF.

The chain carries TRBV5-1 and TRBJ2-1, with 8 bases that match TRBD2. The CDR3 is 15 residues long. J was trimmed by 8 bases and V by 0 bases; bases with no gene match: 7. In germline, CDR1 is SGHRS, CDR2 YFSETQ. The CDR3 DNA sequence: TGCGCCAGCAGCTTGGTTACGGGAGGGTTGGATGAGCAGTTCTTC. As protein: CASSLVTGGLDEQFF.

This clonotype has just a few counts. The gene calls are TRBV6-5 and TRBJ2-5; D unclear. The CDR3 runs 13 residues. V was clipped by 8 bases and J by 7 bases, with 17 bases between them. The germline gives CDR1 MNHEY, CDR2 SVGAGI. The CDR3 bases are TGTGCCAGCGTTGGCAGTACAAGAGCGACCCAGTACTTC. Translating gives CASVGSTRATQYF.

This clonotype has more than one count but fewer than ten. The chain employs TRBV28 and TRBJ1-5; D gene unclear. CDR1 and CDR2 (germline): MDHEN, SYDVKM. V was trimmed by 2 bases and J by 1 base, leaving 9 bases between them. The CDR3 contains 15 residues. CDR3: CASSLEGMSNQPQHF. CDR3 DNA: TGTGCCAGCAGTTTAGAGGGTATGAGCAATCAGCCCCAGCATTTT.

This clonotype was recorded at least ten times. This CDR3 is CSARGLNEQFF. CDR3 in DNA: TGCAGTGCTAGAGGATTAAATGAGCAGTTCTTC. The V and J genes are TRBV20-1 and TRBJ2-1; D call uncertain. The germline gives CDR1 DFQATT, CDR2 SNEGSKA (reference sequence). Trimming took off 1 base at V and 7 bases at J, with 5 bases between the two ends. The CDR3 contains 11 residues.

This clonotype occurred many times. The rearrangement joins TRBV6-2 or TRBV6-3 to TRBJ2-7; 8 bases align to TRBD1. Per the germline V gene, CDR1 is MNHEY and CDR2 is SVGEGT. V lost 5 bases and J lost 5; bases outside the gene matches: 8. There are 14 residues in the CDR3. CDR3 in DNA: TGTGCCAGCAGTATTCAGGGGGCAGGCGACGAGCAGTACTTC. Its translation: CASSIQGAGDEQYF.

The table lists this clonotype with a few counts. The chain couples TRBV7-2 to TRBJ2-7; 7 nucleotides agree with TRBD1. CDR1 is SGHTA and CDR2 is FQGNSA in the germline V gene. This CDR3 has 17 amino acids. The ends lost 1 base at V and 1 base at J; junction bases unmatched: 10. In DNA, the CDR3 is TGTGCCAGCAGCTTAGTTGGGTGGGCAGGGGGATCCTACGAGCAGTACTTC. It translates to CASSLVGWAGGSYEQYF.

This clonotype was picked up a small number of times. The chain uses TRBV5-1 and TRBJ2-7, with 11 bases identical to TRBD2. V gave up 4 bases and J gave up 0 bases; unmatched junction bases: 6. Germline V gives CDR1 SGHRS, CDR2 YFSETQ. The CDR3 loop spans 16 amino acids. The CDR3 spells CASSLRGLADSYEQYF. DNA for the CDR3: TGCGCCAGCAGCCTGAGGGGACTAGCGGACTCCTACGAGCAGTACTTC.

In its sample, this clonotype was seen a few times. V gene TRBV28 combines with J gene TRBJ2-2; 8 positions match TRBD1. V lost 8 bases, J lost 5 bases, and 4 bases stayed unmatched. The CDR3 is made up of 13 amino acids. Germline V gene lookup returns CDR1 MDHEN and CDR2 SYDVKM. As DNA, the CDR3 is TGTGCCAGCGGCAGGGGGCGAACCGGGGAGCTGTTTTTT. Translation gives CASGRGRTGELFF.

This clonotype was seen only a few times. The rearrangement joins TRBV12-3 or TRBV12-4 to TRBJ2-1; TRBD1 matches 12 bases. This CDR3 is 17 amino acids long. J gave up 2 bases and V 6 bases, and 8 bases lay outside the gene matches. The CDR3 loop is CASSPGTGGPTYNEQFF. CDR3 DNA: TGTGCCAGCAGCCCAGGGACAGGGGGCCCGACCTACAATGAGCAGTTCTTC.

Only a few counts were recorded for this clonotype. J is TRBJ2-2 and V is TRBV2; D might be TRBD1 (6 bases). Germline V gene data show CDR1 as SNHLY and CDR2 as FYNNEI. V was cut by 6 bases and J by 0 bases, with 14 bases left in between. CDR3 length: 16 residues. For the CDR3, the DNA is TGTGCCAGCAGACTCCCCGGGACAACGAACACCGGGGAGCTGTTTTTT. Its protein product is CASRLPGTTNTGELFF.

This clonotype was observed a handful of times. The chain links TRBV7-2 to TRBJ2-2; 7 positions match TRBD2. V trimming: 4 bases; J trimming: 1 base; junction bases outside the gene matches: 6. This CDR3 contains 16 residues. Germline values: CDR1 SGHTA, CDR2 FQGNSA. The CDR3 DNA is TGTGCCAGCAGCTCGTTTGGCGGGGGGAACACCGGGGAGCTGTTTTTT. This encodes CASSSFGGGNTGELFF.

The chain links TRBV6-9 to TRBJ1-4; D ambiguous. Looked up from germline, CDR1 is MNHGY and CDR2 is SVAAGI. CDR3 length equals 15 residues. With 7 bases removed from V and 1 base from J, the gap between germline ends came to 13 bases. The CDR3 coding sequence is TGTGCCAGCACTTCTGGGGTGGGAACTAATGAAAAACTGTTTTTT. Protein: CASTSGVGTNEKLFF.